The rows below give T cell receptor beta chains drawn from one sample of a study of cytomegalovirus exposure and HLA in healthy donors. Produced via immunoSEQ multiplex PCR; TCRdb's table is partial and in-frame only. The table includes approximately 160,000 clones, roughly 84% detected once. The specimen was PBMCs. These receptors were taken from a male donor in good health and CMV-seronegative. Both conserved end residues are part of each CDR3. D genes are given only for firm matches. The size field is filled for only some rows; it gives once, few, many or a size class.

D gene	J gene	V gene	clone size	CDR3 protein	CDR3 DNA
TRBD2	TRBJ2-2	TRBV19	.	CASSIIAGATGELFF	TGTGCCAGTAGTATTATTGCGGGAGCCACCGGGGAGCTGTTTTTT
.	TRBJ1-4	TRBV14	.	CASSRLSLRDNEKLFF	TGTGCCAGCAGCCGGTTGTCTTTGCGGGATAATGAAAAACTGTTTTTT
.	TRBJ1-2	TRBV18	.	CASSPGAGVGYTF	TGTGCCAGCTCACCAGGGGCAGGGGTTGGCTACACCTTC
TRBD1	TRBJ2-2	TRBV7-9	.	CASSWTGDSGELFF	TGTGCCAGCAGCTGGACAGGGGATTCCGGGGAGCTGTTTTTT
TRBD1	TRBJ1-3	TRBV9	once	CASSVGPRDRGNTIYF	TGTGCCAGCAGCGTAGGCCCTCGGGACAGGGGGAACACCATATATTTT
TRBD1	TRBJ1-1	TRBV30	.	CACSGQGGTEAFF	TGTGCCTGCTCGGGACAGGGGGGAACTGAAGCTTTCTTT
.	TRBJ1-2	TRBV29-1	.	CSVVAGDGYTF	TGCAGCGTTGTGGCAGGGGATGGCTACACCTTC
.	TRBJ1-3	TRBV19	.	CASSIGGSGNTIYF	TGTGCCAGTAGTATAGGAGGGTCTGGAAACACCATATATTTT
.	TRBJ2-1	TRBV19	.	CASSMVGLKRDNEQFF	TGTGCCAGTAGTATGGTGGGGCTGAAAAGGGACAATGAGCAGTTCTTC
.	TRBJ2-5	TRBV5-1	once	CASSLAVSLQETQYF	TGCGCCAGCAGCTTGGCCGTTTCCCTCCAAGAGACCCAGTACTTC
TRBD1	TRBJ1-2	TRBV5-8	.	CASSDRTGNGYTF	TGTGCCAGCAGCGACCGGACAGGGAACGGCTACACCTTC
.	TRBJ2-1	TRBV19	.	CASTWNGRTYNEQFF	TGTGCCAGTACCTGGAACGGGAGAACCTACAATGAGCAGTTCTTC
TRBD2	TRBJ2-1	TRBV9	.	CASSPKGLAGNEQFF	TGTGCCAGCAGCCCAAAGGGACTAGCGGGCAATGAGCAGTTCTTC
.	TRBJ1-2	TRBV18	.	CASSPDQSGDGYTF	TGTGCCAGCTCACCGGATCAATCAGGGGATGGCTACACCTTC
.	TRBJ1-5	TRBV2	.	CASSGGFQPQHF	TGTGCCAGCAGTGGGGGCTTCCAGCCCCAGCATTTT
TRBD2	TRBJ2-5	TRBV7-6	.	CASSQSRGGDIGTQYF	TGTGCCAGCAGCCAAAGTCGCGGGGGGGACATAGGGACCCAGTACTTC
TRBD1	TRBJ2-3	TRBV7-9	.	CASSTRGQRKTDTQYF	TGTGCCAGCAGCACCAGGGGACAGCGTAAGACAGATACGCAGTATTTT
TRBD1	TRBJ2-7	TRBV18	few	CASSTGQGRVEQYF	TGTGCCAGCTCAACGGGACAGGGACGGGTCGAGCAGTACTTC
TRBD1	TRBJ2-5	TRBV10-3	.	CAISENSGGSGETQYF	TGTGCCATCAGTGAGAACTCAGGGGGCTCAGGGGAGACCCAGTACTTC